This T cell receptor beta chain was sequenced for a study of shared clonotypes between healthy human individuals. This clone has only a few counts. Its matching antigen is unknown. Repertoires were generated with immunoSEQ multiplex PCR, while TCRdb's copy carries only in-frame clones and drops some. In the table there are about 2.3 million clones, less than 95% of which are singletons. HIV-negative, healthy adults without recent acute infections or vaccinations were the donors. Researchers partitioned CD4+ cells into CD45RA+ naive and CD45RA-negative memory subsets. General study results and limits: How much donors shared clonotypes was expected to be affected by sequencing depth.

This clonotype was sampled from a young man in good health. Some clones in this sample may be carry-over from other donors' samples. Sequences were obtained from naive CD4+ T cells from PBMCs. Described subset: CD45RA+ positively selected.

In DNA, the CDR3 is TGTGCCAGTAGTATAGCCGGCCGGGAGCTGTTTTTT. This encodes CASSIAGRELFF. The J gene is TRBJ2-2, the V gene TRBV19; no firm D call. This CDR3 spans 12 amino acids. Trimming stripped 1 base from V and 9 bases from J, with 6 bases between. Looked up from germline, CDR1 is LNHDA and CDR2 is SQIVND (reference sequence).